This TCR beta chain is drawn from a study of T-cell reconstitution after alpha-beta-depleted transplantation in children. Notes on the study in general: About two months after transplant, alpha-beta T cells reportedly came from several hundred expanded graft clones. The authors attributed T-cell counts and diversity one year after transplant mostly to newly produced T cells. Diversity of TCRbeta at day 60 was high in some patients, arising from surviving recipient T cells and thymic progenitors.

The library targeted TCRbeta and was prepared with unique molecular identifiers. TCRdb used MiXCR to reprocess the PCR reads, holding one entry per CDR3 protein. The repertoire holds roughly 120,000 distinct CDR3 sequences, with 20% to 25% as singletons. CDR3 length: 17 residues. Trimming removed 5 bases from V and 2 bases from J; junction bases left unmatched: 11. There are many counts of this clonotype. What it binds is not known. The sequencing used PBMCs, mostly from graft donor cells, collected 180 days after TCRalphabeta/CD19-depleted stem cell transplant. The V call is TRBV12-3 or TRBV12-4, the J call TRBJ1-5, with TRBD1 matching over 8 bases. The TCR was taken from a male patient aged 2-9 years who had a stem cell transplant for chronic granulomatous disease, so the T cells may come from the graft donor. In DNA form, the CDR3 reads TGTGCCAGCAGTCCAGGGGGCTGGGATTGGGGCAATCAGCCCCAGCATTTT. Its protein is CASSPGGWDWGNQPQHF.